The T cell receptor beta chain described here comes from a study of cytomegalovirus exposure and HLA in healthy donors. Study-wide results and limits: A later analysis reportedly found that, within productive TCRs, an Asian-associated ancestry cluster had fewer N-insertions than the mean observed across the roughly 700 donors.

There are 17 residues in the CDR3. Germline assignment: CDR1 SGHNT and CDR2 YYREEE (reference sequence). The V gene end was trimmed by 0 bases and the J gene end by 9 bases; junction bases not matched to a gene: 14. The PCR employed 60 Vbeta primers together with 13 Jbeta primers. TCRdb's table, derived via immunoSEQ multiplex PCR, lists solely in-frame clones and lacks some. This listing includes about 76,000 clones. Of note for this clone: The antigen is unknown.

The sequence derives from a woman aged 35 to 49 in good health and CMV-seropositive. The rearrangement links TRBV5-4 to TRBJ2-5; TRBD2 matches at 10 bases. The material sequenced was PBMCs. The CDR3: CASSLVKRGGPFRPQYF. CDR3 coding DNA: TGTGCCAGCAGCTTGGTAAAGCGGGGGGGCCCTTTTAGGCCCCAGTACTTC.